This entry lists 20 T cell receptor beta chains sequenced from one sample in a study of T cells in Graves' hyperthyroidism and ophthalmopathy. Using RNA transcripts as the source, TCR beta CDR3 regions were amplified. HTBI primers drove first-round RT-PCR of the TCR CDR3. A single record per CDR3 protein comes from TCRdb applying MiXCR to the multiplex PCR reads. This table has about 740,000 distinct CDR3 sequences, 14% appearing once. Sequenced material: blood. These TCRs come from a woman under 30 with Graves' hyperthyroidism.

Ten or more counts support this clonotype. The V and J genes are TRBV7-2 and TRBJ2-7, with D uncertain. Germline assignment: CDR1 SGHTA and CDR2 FQGNSA. Trimming cost V 3 bases and J 0 bases, with 9 bases left between them. CDR3 length: 14 amino acids. This CDR3 is CASSFYWSSYEQYF. In DNA, the CDR3 is TGTGCCAGCAGCTTCTACTGGAGCTCCTACGAGCAGTACTTC. Full variable domain (outside the CDR3, taken from reference TRBV7-2 and TRBJ2-7): GAGVSQSPSNKVTEKGKDVELRCDPISGHTALYWYRQSLGQGLEFLIYFQGNSAPDKSGLPSDRFSAERTGGSVSTLTIQRTQQEDSAVYLCASSFYWSSYEQYFGPGTRLTVT.

With regard to this clonotype: This may be a read error: a much more frequent sequence differs by one nucleotide. It is likely a read error, because the conserved phenylalanine at the end of the CDR3 is missing. The chain combines TRBV20-1 with TRBJ2-1; 7 nucleotides match TRBD1. The germline V gene has CDR1 DFQATT and CDR2 SNEGSKA (reference sequence). The CDR3 loop spans 13 amino acids. The V segment lost 2 bases and the J segment 6 bases; nucleotides outside the gene matches: 4. As DNA, the CDR3 is TGCAGTGCTAGACCGGGACAGAGCAATGAGCAGTTCGTC. Translation gives CSARPGQSNEQFV.

Ten or more counts support this clonotype. J is TRBJ1-5 and V is TRBV7-9, with D hard to call. CDR1 and CDR2 from the germline V gene are SEHNR and FQNEAQ (reference sequence). CDR3 length: 12 residues. The V end lost 1 base, the J end lost 7 bases, and 5 bases lay between the germline ends. The CDR3 DNA is TGTGCCAGCAGCTTAGGGGTACAGCCCCAGCATTTT. This gives the protein CASSLGVQPQHF.

This clonotype turned up a few times. The chain couples TRBV5-1 to TRBJ2-7, with TRBD2 matching over 7 bases. J was trimmed by 6 bases and V by 4 bases; bases with no gene match: 10. Germline V lookup: CDR1 SGHRS, CDR2 YFSETQ. The CDR3 has 14 residues. The CDR3 spells CASSDQLAISEQYF. CDR3 in DNA: TGCGCCAGCAGCGATCAACTAGCGATATCCGAGCAGTACTTC.

This clonotype has more than one count but fewer than ten. V and J are TRBV14 and TRBJ2-7, with D perhaps matching TRBD2 (6 bases). This CDR3 spans 19 amino acids. The V end lost 0 bases, the J end lost 3 bases, and 24 bases lay between the germline ends. CDR1 and CDR2 from the germline V gene are SGHDN and FVKESK. The CDR3 reads CASSQELPSDRQVIYEQYF. The DNA for the CDR3 is TGTGCCAGCAGCCAAGAACTCCCTAGCGACCGTCAAGTTATCTACGAGCAGTACTTC.

This clonotype was found many times. This chain joins TRBV13 and TRBJ1-1, with D perhaps TRBD1 (6 bases). Trimming left V 5 bases short and J 7 bases short, with 20 bases between. Germline V gene lookup returns CDR1 PRHDT and CDR2 FYEKMQ (reference sequence). The CDR3 spans 15 residues. DNA of the CDR3: TGTGCCAGCAGCCCTCGAGGACAGAGAGTTTTTGAAGCTTTCTTT. It specifies CASSPRGQRVFEAFF. Complete variable domain (other parts from reference TRBV13 and TRBJ1-1): AAGVIQSPRHLIKEKRETATLKCYPIPRHDTVYWYQQGPGQDPQFLISFYEKMQSDKGSIPDRFSAQQFSDYHSELNMSSLELGDSALYFCASSPRGQRVFEAFFGQGTRLTVV.

This clonotype occurred many times. The rearrangement joins TRBV7-9 to TRBJ2-5, with 10 bases that match TRBD1. The CDR3 length is 15 residues. Losses at the gene ends were 5 bases for V and 4 bases for J; bases not matched to a gene: 7. Germline V gene sequence: CDR1 SEHNR, CDR2 FQNEAQ (reference sequence). CDR3 residues: CASSKTRTGGETQYF. The CDR3 DNA is TGTGCCAGCAGCAAGACAAGGACAGGGGGAGAGACCCAGTACTTC.

Many counts were recorded for this clonotype. The chain joins TRBV3-1 to TRBJ2-5; 7 bases match TRBD1. The germline V gene encodes CDR1 LGHDT and CDR2 YNNKEL (reference sequence). The length of the CDR3 is 14 residues. J was trimmed by 1 base and V by 5 bases; bases with no gene match: 4. CDR3 amino acids: CASSTTGRQETQYF. CDR3 DNA: TGTGCCAGCAGCACGACAGGGCGCCAAGAGACCCAGTACTTC.

The rearrangement uses TRBV12-3 or TRBV12-4 and TRBJ2-2; 11 bases match TRBD2. The length of the CDR3 is 19 residues. V lost 3 bases, J lost 0 bases, and 9 bases stayed unmatched. The CDR3, as DNA: TGTGCCAGCAGTTTCCTGGGGCTAGCGGGAGGCCCGAACACCGGGGAGCTGTTTTTT. Translated: CASSFLGLAGGPNTGELFF.

The chain recombines TRBV6-1 with TRBJ1-6, with a weak D call TRBD1 (5 bases). Per the germline V gene, CDR1 is MNHNS and CDR2 is SASEGT. V shed 6 bases and J shed 4 bases, with 13 bases lying between them. The length of the CDR3 is 15 residues. The CDR3 spells CASRPQGGYNSPLHF. CDR3 bases: TGTGCCAGCAGACCGCAGGGAGGTTATAATTCACCCCTCCACTTT.

Ten or more counts support this clonotype. The chain links TRBV28 to TRBJ2-7, with a weak D call TRBD1 (5 bases). CDR3 length: 14 residues. The germline V gene has CDR1 MDHEN and CDR2 SYDVKM. V lost 1 base and J lost 5, with 12 bases in between. The CDR3 DNA reads as TGTGCCAGCAGTTTATCAGGGTCTAAGGACGAGCAGTACTTC. The encoded protein is CASSLSGSKDEQYF.

CDR3 sequence: CSAAGTGNSGNTIYF. The CDR3 region has the DNA TGCAGCGCCGCAGGGACAGGCAACTCTGGAAACACCATATATTTT. This chain uses TRBV29-1 with TRBJ1-3; 8 positions match TRBD1. From germline, CDR1 is SQVTM and CDR2 ANQGSEA. J was trimmed by 0 bases and V by 7 bases; bases with no gene match: 8. The CDR3 spans 15 residues. Drawing the rest from reference TRBV29-1 and TRBJ1-3, the complete variable domain is SAVISQKPSRDICQRGTSLTIQCQVDSQVTMMFWYRQQPGQSLTLIATANQGSEATYESGFVIDKFPISRPNLTFSTLTVSNMSPEDSSIYLCSAAGTGNSGNTIYFGEGSWLTVV.

A few counts support this clonotype. The chain uses TRBV5-1 and TRBJ2-6; tentative D call: TRBD2 (6 bases). CDR1 and CDR2 (germline): SGHRS, YFSETQ. The CDR3 length is 16 residues. Trimming took off 4 bases at V and 0 bases at J, with 11 bases between the two ends. Here the CDR3 DNA reads TGCGCCAGCAGCAGGGGACTGATCTCTGGGGCCAACGTCCTGACTTTC. Its protein is CASSRGLISGANVLTF. Using reference TRBV5-1 and TRBJ2-6 for the parts outside the CDR3, the full variable domain is KAGVTQTPRYLIKTRGQQVTLSCSPISGHRSVSWYQQTPGQGLQFLFEYFSETQRNKGNFPGRFSGRQFSNSRSEMNVSTLELGDSALYLCASSRGLISGANVLTFGAGSRLTVL.

This clonotype was seen repeatedly, ten times or more. V is TRBV11-2 and J is TRBJ2-1; D not resolved. The germline CDR1 and CDR2 sequences are SGHAT and FQNNGV. There are 13 residues in the CDR3. Trimming shortened V by 5 bases and J by 6 bases, and 11 bases separated the two germline ends. Written as DNA, the CDR3 is TGTGCCAGCAGCCTGAGGCTGGGCAATGAGCAGTTCTTC. This sequence encodes CASSLRLGNEQFF.

This clonotype was detected only a few times. The chain uses TRBV6-1 and TRBJ1-6; no definite D call. This CDR3 spans 12 amino acids. The V gene lost 6 bases and the J gene lost 9 bases, with 9 bases spanning the gap. Germline-derived CDR1 and CDR2 are MNHNS and SASEGT. CDR3 amino acids: CASSTDVSPLHF. In DNA form, the CDR3 reads TGTGCCAGCAGCACGGACGTTTCACCCCTCCACTTT.

This clonotype was counted ten times or more. The CDR3 here is CASSFGLAGAETQYF. The CDR3, as DNA: TGTGCCAGCAGCTTCGGACTAGCGGGAGCAGAGACCCAGTACTTC. This chain joins TRBV12-3 or TRBV12-4 and TRBJ2-5; TRBD2 agrees at 13 bases. The CDR3 loop spans 15 amino acids. The trim removed 6 bases at V and 4 bases at J, leaving 5 bases unmatched.

The gene calls are TRBV28 and TRBJ2-1, with 9 bases identical to TRBD2. V shed 6 bases, J shed 7 bases, and the junction held 10 bases outside the gene matches. The germline V gene has CDR1 MDHEN and CDR2 SYDVKM. The length of the CDR3 is 15 residues. The CDR3 nucleotides are TGTGCCAGCAGGAATAGCGGGAGTCGGTTGAATGAGCAGTTCTTC. Protein product: CASRNSGSRLNEQFF.

This clonotype occurred a few times. The V gene is TRBV7-2, the J gene TRBJ2-1; D possibly corresponds to TRBD2 (6 bases). CDR1 is SGHTA, CDR2 FQGNSA, per germline. CDR3 size: 16 residues. Between the trimmed V and J ends, which lost 6 bases and 6 bases, there was a span of 21 bases. This chain's CDR3 is CASRNGTFRLGNEQFF. As DNA, the CDR3 is TGTGCCAGCAGAAACGGGACTTTTCGTCTGGGCAATGAGCAGTTCTTC.

This clonotype was counted many times. The rearrangement uses TRBV27 and TRBJ2-7, with D perhaps assigned TRBD1 or TRBD2 (5 bases each). CDR3 length: 14 residues. Trimming removed 1 base at V and 5 bases at J, with 12 bases between. CDR1 is MNHEY and CDR2 is SMNVEV in the germline V gene (reference sequence). The CDR3 DNA is TGTGCCAGCAGTTTATTTGAGGGGTTCCACGAGCAGTACTTC. Its translation: CASSLFEGFHEQYF.

V is TRBV28 and J is TRBJ2-6, with unresolved D. V shed 7 bases and J shed 3 bases, with 16 bases lying between them. Germline V gene lookup returns CDR1 MDHEN and CDR2 SYDVKM. The CDR3 is 16 residues long. The CDR3 here is CASTPPGGGGANVLTF. The CDR3 bases are TGTGCCAGCACCCCGCCGGGCGGTGGTGGGGCCAACGTCCTGACTTTC. Filled out from reference TRBV28 and TRBJ2-6, the complete variable domain reads DVKVTQSSRYLVKRTGEKVFLECVQDMDHENMFWYRQDPGLGLRLIYFSYDVKMKEKGDIPEGYSVSREKKERFSLILESASTNQTSMYLCASTPPGGGGANVLTFGAGSRLTVL.